Sequencing of this TCR beta chain was carried out in a study of T cell repertoires in cytomegalovirus infection. About the study: The authors used CMV epitopes that were HLA-C-restricted (recently identified) and HLA-B-restricted (well studied). Public TCR beta signatures provided an indication of both CMV infection and a matching HLA type. The study's findings and limits: In two of eight donors, the top clonotype was HLA-C-restricted CMV-specific. Totalled public TCR beta family frequency picked out people who carried CMV plus the relevant HLA.

Regarding this clonotype: Its antigen is unidentified.

Using its own MiXCR run on the reads, TCRdb lists one record per CDR3 protein. This sample has about half a million distinct CDR3 sequences, with under 55% found just once. This CDR3 region has 15 residues. Per germline, CDR1 MNHEY and CDR2 SVGEGT. Deletions cut 6 bases from V and 2 bases from J, with 16 bases between. The source of this sequence is a human donor in good health (CMV status not recorded). Some clones in this sample may be carry-over from other donors' samples. V and J are TRBV6-2 or TRBV6-3 and TRBJ1-1, with D perhaps TRBD1 (6 bases). The sequences come from cultured PBMCs, collected from culture after CMV antigen stimulation. Here the CDR3 DNA reads TGTGCCAGCAGGGCAAAATACAGGGATAACACTGAAGCTTTCTTT. It specifies CASRAKYRDNTEAFF.